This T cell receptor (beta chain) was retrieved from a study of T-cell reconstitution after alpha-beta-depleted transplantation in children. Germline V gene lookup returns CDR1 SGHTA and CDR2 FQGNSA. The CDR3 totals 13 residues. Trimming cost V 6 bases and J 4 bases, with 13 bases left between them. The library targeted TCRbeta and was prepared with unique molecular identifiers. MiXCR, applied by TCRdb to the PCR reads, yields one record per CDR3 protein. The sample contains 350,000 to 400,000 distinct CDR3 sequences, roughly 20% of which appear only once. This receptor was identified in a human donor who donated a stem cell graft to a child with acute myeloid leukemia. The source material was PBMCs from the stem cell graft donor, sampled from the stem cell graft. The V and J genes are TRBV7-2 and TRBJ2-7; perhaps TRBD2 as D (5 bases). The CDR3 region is CASRGPGDYEQYF. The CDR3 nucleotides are TGTGCCAGCAGAGGACCCGGGGATTACGAGCAGTACTTC.